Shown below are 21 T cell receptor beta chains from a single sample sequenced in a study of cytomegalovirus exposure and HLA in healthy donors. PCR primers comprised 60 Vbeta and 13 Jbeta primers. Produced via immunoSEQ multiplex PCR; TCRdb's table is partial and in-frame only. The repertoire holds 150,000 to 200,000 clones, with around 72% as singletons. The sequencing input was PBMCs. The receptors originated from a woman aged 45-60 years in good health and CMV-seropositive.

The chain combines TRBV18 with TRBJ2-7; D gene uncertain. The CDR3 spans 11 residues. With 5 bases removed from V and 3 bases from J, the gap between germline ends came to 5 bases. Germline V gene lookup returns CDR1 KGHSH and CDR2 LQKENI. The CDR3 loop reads CASSTNYEQYF. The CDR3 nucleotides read TGTGCCAGCTCAACAAACTACGAGCAGTACTTC.

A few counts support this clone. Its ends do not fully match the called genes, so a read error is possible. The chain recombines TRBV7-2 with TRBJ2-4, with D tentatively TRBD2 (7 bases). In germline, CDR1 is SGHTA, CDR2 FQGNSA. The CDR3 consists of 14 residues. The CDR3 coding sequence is TGTGCCAGCAGCCCTCAGGGGCGGGAGAACAGTCAGTACTTC. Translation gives CASSPQGRENSQYF.

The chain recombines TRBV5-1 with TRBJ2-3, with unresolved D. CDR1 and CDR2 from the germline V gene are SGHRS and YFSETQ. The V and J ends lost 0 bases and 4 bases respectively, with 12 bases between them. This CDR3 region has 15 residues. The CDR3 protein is CASSLVLEAPDTQYF. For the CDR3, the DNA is TGCGCCAGCAGCTTGGTTTTAGAAGCCCCAGATACGCAGTATTTT.

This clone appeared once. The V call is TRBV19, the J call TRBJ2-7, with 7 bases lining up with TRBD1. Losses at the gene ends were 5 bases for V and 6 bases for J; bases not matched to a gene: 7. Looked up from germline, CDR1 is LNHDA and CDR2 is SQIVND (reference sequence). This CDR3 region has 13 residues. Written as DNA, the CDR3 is TGTGCCAGTAGTGGCAACAGGGGTAGCGAGCAGTACTTC. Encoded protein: CASSGNRGSEQYF.

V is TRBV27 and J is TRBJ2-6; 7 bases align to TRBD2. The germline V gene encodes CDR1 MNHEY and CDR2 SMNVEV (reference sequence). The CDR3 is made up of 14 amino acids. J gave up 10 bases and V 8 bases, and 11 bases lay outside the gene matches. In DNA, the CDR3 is TGTGCCAGCTCCCCCGGGGGAGGGCAGAACGTCCTGACTTTC. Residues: CASSPGGGQNVLTF.

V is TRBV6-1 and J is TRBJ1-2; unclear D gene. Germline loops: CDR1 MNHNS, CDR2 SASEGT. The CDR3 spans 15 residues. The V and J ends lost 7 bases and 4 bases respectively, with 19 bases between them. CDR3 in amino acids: CASTSASQAFYGYTF. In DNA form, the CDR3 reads TGTGCCAGCACTTCAGCTAGCCAGGCCTTCTATGGCTACACCTTC.

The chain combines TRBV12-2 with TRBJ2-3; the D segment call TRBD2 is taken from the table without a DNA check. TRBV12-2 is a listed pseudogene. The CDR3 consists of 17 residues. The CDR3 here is CASRPSGGDISTDTQYF. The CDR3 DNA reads TGTGCAAGTCGCCCTAGCGGGGGTGATATTAGCACAGATACGCAGTATTTT.

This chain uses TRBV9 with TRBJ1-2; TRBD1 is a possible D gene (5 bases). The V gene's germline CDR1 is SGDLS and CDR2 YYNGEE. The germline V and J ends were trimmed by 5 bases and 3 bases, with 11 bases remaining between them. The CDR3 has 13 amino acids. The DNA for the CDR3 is TGTGCCAGCAGAGGCAGGGATGACTATGGCTACACCTTC. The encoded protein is CASRGRDDYGYTF.

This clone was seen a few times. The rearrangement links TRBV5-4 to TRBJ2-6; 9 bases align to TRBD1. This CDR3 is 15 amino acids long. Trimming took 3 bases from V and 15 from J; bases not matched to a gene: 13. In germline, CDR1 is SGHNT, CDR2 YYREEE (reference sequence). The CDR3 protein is CASSSGTGSNSGLTF. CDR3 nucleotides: TGTGCCAGCAGCTCCGGGACAGGGTCAAATTCGGGCCTGACTTTC.

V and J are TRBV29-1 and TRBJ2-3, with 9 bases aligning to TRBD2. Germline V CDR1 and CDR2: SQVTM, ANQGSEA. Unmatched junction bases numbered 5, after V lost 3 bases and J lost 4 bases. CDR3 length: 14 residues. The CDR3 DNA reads TGCAGCGTTGAGGGCGGGGGGGCGGCAGATACGCAGTATTTT. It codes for CSVEGGGAADTQYF.

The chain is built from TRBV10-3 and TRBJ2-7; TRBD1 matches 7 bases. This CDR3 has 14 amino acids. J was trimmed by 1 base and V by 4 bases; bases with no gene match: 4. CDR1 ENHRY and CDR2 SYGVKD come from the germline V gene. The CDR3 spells CAISVGDSSYEQYF. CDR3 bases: TGTGCCATCAGTGTTGGGGACAGTTCCTACGAGCAGTACTTC.

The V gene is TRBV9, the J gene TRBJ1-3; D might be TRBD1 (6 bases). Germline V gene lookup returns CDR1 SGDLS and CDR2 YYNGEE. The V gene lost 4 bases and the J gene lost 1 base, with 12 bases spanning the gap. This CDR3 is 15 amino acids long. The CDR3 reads CASSPGAASGNTIYF. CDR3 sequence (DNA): TGTGCCAGCAGCCCAGGGGCAGCTTCTGGAAACACCATATATTTT.

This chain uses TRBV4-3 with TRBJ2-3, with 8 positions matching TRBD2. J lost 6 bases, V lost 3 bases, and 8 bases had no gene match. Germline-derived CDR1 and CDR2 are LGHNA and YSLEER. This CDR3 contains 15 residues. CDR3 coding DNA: TGCGCCAGCAGCCATAACCGGGGGGGCCTCGATACGCAGTATTTT. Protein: CASSHNRGGLDTQYF.

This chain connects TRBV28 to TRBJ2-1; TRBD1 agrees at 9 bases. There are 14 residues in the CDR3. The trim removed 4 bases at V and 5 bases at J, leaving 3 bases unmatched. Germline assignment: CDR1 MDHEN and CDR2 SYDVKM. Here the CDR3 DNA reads TGTGCCAGCAGTTGGGACAGGGTGGACAATGAGCAGTTCTTC. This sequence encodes CASSWDRVDNEQFF.

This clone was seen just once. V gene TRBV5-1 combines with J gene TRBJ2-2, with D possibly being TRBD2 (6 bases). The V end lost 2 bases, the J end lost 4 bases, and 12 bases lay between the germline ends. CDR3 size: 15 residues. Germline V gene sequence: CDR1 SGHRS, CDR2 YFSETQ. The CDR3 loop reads CASSFSGTLTGELFF. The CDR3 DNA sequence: TGCGCCAGCAGCTTTTCCGGGACTCTCACCGGGGAGCTGTTTTTT. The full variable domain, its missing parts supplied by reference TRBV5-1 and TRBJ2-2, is KAGVTQTPRYLIKTRGQQVTLSCSPISGHRSVSWYQQTPGQGLQFLFEYFSETQRNKGNFPGRFSGRQFSNSRSEMNVSTLELGDSALYLCASSFSGTLTGELFFGEGSRLTVL.

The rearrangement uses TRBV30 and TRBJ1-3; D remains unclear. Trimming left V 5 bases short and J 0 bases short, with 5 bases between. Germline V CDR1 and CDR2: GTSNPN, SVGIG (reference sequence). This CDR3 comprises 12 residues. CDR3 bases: TGTGCCTGGTCCGGCTCTGGAAACACCATATATTTT. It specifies CAWSGSGNTIYF.

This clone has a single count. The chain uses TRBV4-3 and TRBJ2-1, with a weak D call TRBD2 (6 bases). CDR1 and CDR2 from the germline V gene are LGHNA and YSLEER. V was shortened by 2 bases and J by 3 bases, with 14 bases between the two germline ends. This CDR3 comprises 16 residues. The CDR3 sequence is CASSQRAFGGYNEQFF. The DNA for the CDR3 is TGCGCCAGCAGCCAACGGGCGTTCGGGGGCTACAATGAGCAGTTCTTC.

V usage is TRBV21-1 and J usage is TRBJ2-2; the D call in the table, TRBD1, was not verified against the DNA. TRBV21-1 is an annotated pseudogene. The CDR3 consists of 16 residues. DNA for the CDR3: TGTGCCAGCAGCAAGAGGGGGACAGGGAAGACCGGGGAGCTGTTTTTT. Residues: CASSKRGTGKTGELFF.

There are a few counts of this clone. The CDR3 region has the DNA TGTGCCTGGGCACAGGGGGGCGAGCAGTACTTC. Translating gives CAWAQGGEQYF. The V gene is TRBV30, the J gene TRBJ2-7; 8 positions agree with TRBD1. Germline V gives CDR1 GTSNPN, CDR2 SVGIG (reference sequence). The CDR3 spans 11 residues. After removal of 5 bases from V and 6 bases from J, the junction contained 3 bases not matched to a gene.

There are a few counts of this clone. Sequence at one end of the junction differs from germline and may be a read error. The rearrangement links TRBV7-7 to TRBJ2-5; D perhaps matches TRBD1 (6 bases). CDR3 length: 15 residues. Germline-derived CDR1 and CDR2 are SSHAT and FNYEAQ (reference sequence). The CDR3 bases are TGTGCTAGCAGCTTAGCCGCAGGGGCGGTTGAGACCCAGTACTTC. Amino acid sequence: CASSLAAGAVETQYF.

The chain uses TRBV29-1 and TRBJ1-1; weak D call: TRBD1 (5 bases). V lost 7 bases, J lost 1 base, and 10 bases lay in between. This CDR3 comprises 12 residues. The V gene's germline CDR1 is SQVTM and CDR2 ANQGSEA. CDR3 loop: CSGGQQNTEAFF. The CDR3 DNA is TGCAGCGGTGGACAACAGAACACTGAAGCTTTCTTT.